This T cell receptor (beta chain) comes out of a study of CD8+ T cells in alopecia areata. Germline CDR1 reads SQVTM; CDR2 reads ANQGSEA. Trimming cost V 1 base and J 2 bases, with 5 bases left between them. The CDR3 is made up of 12 amino acids. Extraction of RNA preceded its reverse transcription into cDNA, which served as the sequencing template. Only in-frame clones appear in the TCRdb table, and some are missing; sequencing was by immunoSEQ multiplex PCR. Of about 190,000 clones in the sample, roughly three fifths are singletons; the top ten hold less than 0.8%. The treatment here: oral pan-JAK inhibitor, 5-10 mg twice daily. Turning to this clone: The sample has other DNA sequences that encode this CDR3 too.

This clonotype was obtained from a human donor with alopecia areata. The chain links TRBV29-1 to TRBJ1-2, with a weak D call TRBD1 (5 bases). Sequencing used CD4+ T cells sorted from blood, obtained at week 4, from a patient treated with tofacitinib. CDR3 in DNA: TGCAGCGTTGAAGGACAGAACTATGGCTACACCTTC. This sequence encodes CSVEGQNYGYTF.